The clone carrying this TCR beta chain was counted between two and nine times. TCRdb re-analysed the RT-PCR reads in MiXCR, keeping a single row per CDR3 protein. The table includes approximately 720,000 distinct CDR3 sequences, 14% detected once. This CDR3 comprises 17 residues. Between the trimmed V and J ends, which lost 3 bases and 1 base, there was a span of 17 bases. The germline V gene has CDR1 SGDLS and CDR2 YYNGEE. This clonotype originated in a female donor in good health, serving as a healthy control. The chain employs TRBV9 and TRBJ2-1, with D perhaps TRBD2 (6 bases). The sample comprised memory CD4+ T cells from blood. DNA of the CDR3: TGTGCCAGCAGCGACCGGGAGCCCACCCCTTCCTACAATGAGCAGTTCTTC. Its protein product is CASSDREPTPSYNEQFF.